One sample yielded the 9 T cell receptor beta chains listed below, sequenced in a study of T cells after yellow fever vaccination. TCRdb re-analysed the 5' RACE reads in MiXCR, keeping a single row per CDR3 protein. In the table there are 120,000 or so distinct CDR3 sequences, approximately 14% of which are singletons. The material was CD8+ T cells sorted from PBMCs, obtained 5 days after the yellow fever booster vaccination. Receptors originate from a man between 18 and 29 years old who received the YFV17D yellow fever vaccine.

The sample holds a few counts of this clonotype. CDR3 sequence (DNA): TGTGCCAGCAGCTTAGCCACACCTAGCTATAATTCACCCCTCCACTTT. Encoded protein: CASSLATPSYNSPLHF. V usage is TRBV7-2 and J usage is TRBJ1-6; D gene unclear. The CDR3 is 16 residues long. V was trimmed by 0 bases and J by 3 bases, leaving 9 bases between them. Germline V lookup: CDR1 SGHTA, CDR2 FQGNSA.

The V gene is TRBV6-6, the J gene TRBJ2-5; TRBD2 is a possible D gene (6 bases). This CDR3 is built from 16 residues. V was shortened by 4 bases and J by 4 bases, with 19 bases between the two germline ends. The germline CDR1 and CDR2 sequences are MNHNY and SVGAGI (reference sequence). CDR3: CASSSPGGAGPETQYF. Written as DNA, the CDR3 is TGTGCCAGCAGTTCGCCCGGAGGGGCCGGGCCAGAGACCCAGTACTTC.

This clonotype has a handful of counts. This chain connects TRBV7-9 to TRBJ2-3; no firm D call. The germline CDR1 and CDR2 sequences are SEHNR and FQNEAQ (reference sequence). Trimming cost V 6 bases and J 11 bases, with 12 bases left between them. The CDR3 runs to 11 residues. Here the CDR3 DNA reads TGTGCCAGCAGACTTACAGAGGAGCAGTATTTT. This gives the protein CASRLTEEQYF. The variable domain in full, completed from reference TRBV7-9 and TRBJ2-3, reads DTGVSQNPRHKITKRGQNVTFRCDPISEHNRLYWYRQTLGQGPEFLTYFQNEAQLEKSRLLSDRFSAERPKGSFSTLEIQRTEQGDSAMYLCASRLTEEQYFGPGTRLTVL.

The rearrangement links TRBV6-2 or TRBV6-3 to TRBJ2-5; the match to TRBD1 covers 7 bases. V lost 7 bases, J lost 4 bases, and 12 bases stayed unmatched. Per germline, CDR1 MNHEY and CDR2 SVGEGT. The CDR3 sequence is 15 residues long. The CDR3 here is CASKPRQGKGETQYF. The CDR3 nucleotides read TGTGCCAGCAAACCGAGACAGGGAAAAGGAGAGACCCAGTACTTC.

This clonotype has a handful of counts. The J gene is TRBJ2-7, the V gene TRBV6-2 or TRBV6-3; no clear D. The V and J ends lost 2 bases and 2 bases respectively, with 13 bases between them. Germline lookup yields CDR1 MNHEY and CDR2 SVGEGT. There are 15 residues in the CDR3. The CDR3 loop is CASSYGLPRTYEQYV. CDR3 bases: TGTGCCAGCAGTTACGGTCTGCCTCGGACCTACGAGCAGTACGTC.

The table lists this clonotype with a few counts. The chain employs TRBV7-3 and TRBJ2-7; TRBD2 agrees at 12 bases. V shed 5 bases and J 2 bases; nucleotides not matched to a gene: 4. The CDR3 is 15 amino acids. The germline CDR1 and CDR2 sequences are SGHTA and FQGTGA. CDR3: CASSPSGGGTYEQYF. CDR3 DNA sequence: TGTGCCAGCAGCCCTAGCGGGGGGGGCACCTACGAGCAGTACTTC.

Only a few counts were recorded for this clonotype. The chain carries TRBV6-5 and TRBJ2-7, with unresolved D. Germline lookup yields CDR1 MNHEY and CDR2 SVGAGI. This CDR3 contains 11 residues. V was pared by 0 bases and J by 6 bases, with 3 bases between. The CDR3 region is CASSYSSEQYF. CDR3 sequence (DNA): TGTGCCAGCAGTTACTCTAGCGAGCAGTACTTC.

This clonotype was seen only a few times. V is TRBV29-1 and J is TRBJ2-1; 9 bases map to TRBD2. This CDR3 spans 16 amino acids. V gave up 1 base and J gave up 7 bases; unmatched junction bases: 11. Germline V lookup: CDR1 SQVTM, CDR2 ANQGSEA. DNA for the CDR3: TGCAGCGTTGAAGCTAAGACTAGCGGAGATCCAAATGAGCAGTTCTTC. This codes for CSVEAKTSGDPNEQFF.

This clonotype was found a few times. V and J are TRBV7-8 and TRBJ2-3; 11 bases agree with TRBD1. Germline trimming cut 6 bases from V and 5 bases from J; bases unmatched to any gene: 4. This CDR3 spans 14 amino acids. Germline CDR1 is SGHVS and CDR2 is FQNEAQ. The chain's CDR3 is CASRDRGQEDTQYF. CDR3 nucleotides: TGTGCCAGCAGGGACAGGGGGCAGGAAGATACGCAGTATTTT.